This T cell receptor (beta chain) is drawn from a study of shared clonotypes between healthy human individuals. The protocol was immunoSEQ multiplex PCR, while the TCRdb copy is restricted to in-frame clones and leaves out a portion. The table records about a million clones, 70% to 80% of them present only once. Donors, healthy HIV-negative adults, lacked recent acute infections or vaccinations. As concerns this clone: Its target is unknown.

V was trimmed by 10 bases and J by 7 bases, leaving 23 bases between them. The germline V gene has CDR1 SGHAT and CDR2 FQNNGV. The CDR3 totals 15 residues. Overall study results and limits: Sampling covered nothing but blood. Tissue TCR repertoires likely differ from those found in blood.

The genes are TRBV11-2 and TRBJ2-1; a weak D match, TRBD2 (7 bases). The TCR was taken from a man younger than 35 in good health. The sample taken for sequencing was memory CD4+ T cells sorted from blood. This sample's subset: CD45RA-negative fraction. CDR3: CATGNGGRGGNEQFF. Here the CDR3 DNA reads TGTGCCACCGGAAACGGGGGGAGAGGGGGGAATGAGCAGTTCTTC.